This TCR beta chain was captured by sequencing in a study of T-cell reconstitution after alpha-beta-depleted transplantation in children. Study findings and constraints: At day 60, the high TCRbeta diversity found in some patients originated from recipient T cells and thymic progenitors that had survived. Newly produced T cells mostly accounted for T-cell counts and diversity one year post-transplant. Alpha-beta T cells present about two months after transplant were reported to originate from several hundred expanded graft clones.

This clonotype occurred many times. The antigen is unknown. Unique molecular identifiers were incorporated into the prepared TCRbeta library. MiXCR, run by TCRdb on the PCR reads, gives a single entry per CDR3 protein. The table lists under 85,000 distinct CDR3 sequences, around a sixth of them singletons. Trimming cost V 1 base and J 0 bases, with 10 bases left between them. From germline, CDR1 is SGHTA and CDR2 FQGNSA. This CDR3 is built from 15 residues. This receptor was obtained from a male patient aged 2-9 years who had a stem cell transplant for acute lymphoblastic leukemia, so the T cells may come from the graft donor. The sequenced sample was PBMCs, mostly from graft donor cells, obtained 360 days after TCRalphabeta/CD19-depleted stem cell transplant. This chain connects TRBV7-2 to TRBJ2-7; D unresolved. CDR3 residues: CASSLGPMSSYEQYF. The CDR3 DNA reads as TGTGCCAGCAGCTTAGGCCCCATGAGCTCCTACGAGCAGTACTTC.